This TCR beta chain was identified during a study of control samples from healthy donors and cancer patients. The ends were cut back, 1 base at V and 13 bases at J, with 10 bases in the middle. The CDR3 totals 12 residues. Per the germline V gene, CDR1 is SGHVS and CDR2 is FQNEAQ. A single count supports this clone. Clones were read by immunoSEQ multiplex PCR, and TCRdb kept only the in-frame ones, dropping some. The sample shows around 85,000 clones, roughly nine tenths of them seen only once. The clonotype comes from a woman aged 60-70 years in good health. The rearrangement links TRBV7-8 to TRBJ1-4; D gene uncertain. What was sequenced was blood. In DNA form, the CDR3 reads TGTGCCAGCAGCTTAGAAGGGCTGGCACTGTTTTTT. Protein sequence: CASSLEGLALFF.